Here is one TCR beta chain with its context. The antigen is unknown. Sequencing targeted TCR beta in T cells from blood (CD8+ and CD4+). Germline V CDR1 and CDR2: MNHNS, SASEGT. With 2 bases removed from V and 0 bases from J, the gap between germline ends came to 11 bases. This CDR3 has 16 residues. These data are taken from a study of CD8 T cells in Susac syndrome. Overall study results and limits: The study identified about sixteen and five Susac-specific public clones in total CD8+ and CD8+ TEMRA repertoires.

The authors reverse transcribed 0.5 to 1 ug RNA with random hexamers. Amplification of TCR beta CDR3 across 54 Vbeta and 13 Jbeta was performed with immunoSEQ multiplex PCR. TCRdb ran MiXCR on the immunoSEQ multiplex PCR reads and lists one entry per CDR3 protein. The sample contains about 120,000 distinct CDR3 sequences, around 96% of which appear only once. The sequence was obtained from a human donor with Susac syndrome. This sequence joins TRBV6-1 and TRBJ2-1; D gene ambiguous. The sequencing input was CD8+ T cells from PBMCs. CDR3 sequence: CASSERWQSSYNEQFF. CDR3 bases: TGTGCCAGCAGTGAACGGTGGCAGAGCTCCTACAATGAGCAGTTCTTC.